This paragraph covers one T cell receptor (beta chain) sequence. Its antigen is unknown. This entry belongs to a study of chemoradiotherapy in HPV16-positive cancers. General observations from the study: The functional HPV-specific definition rests on just two HPV16-positive patients. Candidate HPV-specific clones and E7-related TCR motifs grew in tumor during treatment.

The V end was cut by 1 base, the J end by 1 base, with 7 bases between. CDR1 is SGHAT, CDR2 FQNNGV, per germline. There are 14 residues in the CDR3. Generated by immunoSEQ multiplex PCR, the TCRdb table keeps only in-frame clones and is missing some. The repertoire has over 30,000 clones, roughly nine tenths of them found once; the top ten carry under 2.5%. This material consisted of blood, taken from a patient who underwent chemoradiotherapy. This sequence was found in a human donor with HPV-associated anogenital cancer. The V and J genes are TRBV11-2 and TRBJ1-1; D might be TRBD1 (5 bases). The CDR3 coding sequence is TGTGCCAGCAGCTTAGCGGGGCCGAACACTGAAGCTTTCTTT. Its translation is CASSLAGPNTEAFF.